In this sample, the clone carrying this TCR beta chain turned up once. Antigen specificity is unknown. This PCR relied on a set of 60 Vbeta primers and 13 Jbeta primers. Sequencing used immunoSEQ multiplex PCR; TCRdb keeps in-frame clones, though not all of them. The top ten clones hold around 4.9% of a sample with fewer than 150,000 clones, roughly 80% of them seen once. This sample is drawn from a study of cytomegalovirus exposure and HLA in healthy donors. Per the germline V gene, CDR1 is SGHRS and CDR2 is YFSETQ. V was clipped by 0 bases and J by 5 bases; unmatched bases: 6. This CDR3 spans 15 amino acids. The study, taken as a whole, reports: Overall, some 160 TCR beta chains were annotated as cytomegalovirus-associated. Most subjects had HLA-A and HLA-B alleles reportedly predicted accurately by TCR beta sequences. Presence/absence analyses took donor sequencing depth as roughly uniform.

Sequencing was performed on PBMCs. The gene calls are TRBV5-1 and TRBJ2-7; 9 bases are shared with TRBD2. The clonotype comes from a man aged 50 or older in good health and CMV-seropositive. CDR3 sequence (DNA): TGCGCCAGCAGCTTGGTACGCGGGGGGGCCCACGAGCAGTACTTC. Translating gives CASSLVRGGAHEQYF.